These 26 T cell receptor beta chains came from one sample sequenced in a study of blood T cell repertoires in COVID-19. Clones were sequenced by immunoSEQ multiplex PCR, and TCRdb holds only the in-frame ones, with some missing. The repertoire holds around 170,000 clones, with around four fifths as singletons. The sequenced sample consisted of peripheral blood. These receptors were collected from a man in his thirties or forties with active or convalescent COVID-19.

V is TRBV10-3 and J is TRBJ1-2, with 8 bases aligning to TRBD1. The V and J ends lost 6 bases and 2 bases, in that order; junction bases with no gene match: 8. The germline V gene encodes CDR1 ENHRY and CDR2 SYGVKD. CDR3 size: 15 residues. The CDR3 bases are TGTGCCATCAGATCCGGGACAGGCGTCAACTATGGCTACACCTTC. Its translation: CAIRSGTGVNYGYTF.

The chain couples TRBV5-4 to TRBJ1-2, with TRBD1 identical over 7 bases. The CDR3 consists of 18 residues. The germline gives CDR1 SGHNT, CDR2 YYREEE (reference sequence). Trimming took 4 bases from V and 2 from J; bases not matched to a gene: 17. CDR3 nucleotides: TGTGCCAGCAGCCCGATACCACAGGGGTCCGGGTTGAACTATGGCTACACCTTC. Protein product: CASSPIPQGSGLNYGYTF.

The J gene is TRBJ2-7, the V gene TRBV7-9; D is possibly TRBD1 (5 bases). Germline loops: CDR1 SEHNR, CDR2 FQNEAQ (reference sequence). Trimming shortened V by 1 base and J by 5 bases, and 18 bases separated the two germline ends. CDR3 length equals 16 residues. CDR3 protein: CASSLVPQGEINEQYF. DNA of the CDR3: TGTGCCAGCAGCTTAGTACCCCAGGGCGAAATTAACGAGCAGTACTTC.

This clone has a single count. The chain has TRBV30 and TRBJ1-3; unclear D gene. The germline gives CDR1 GTSNPN, CDR2 SVGIG (reference sequence). This CDR3 spans 12 amino acids. V was shortened by 2 bases and J by 4 bases, with 6 bases between the two germline ends. The CDR3 protein is CAWSSEGNTIYF. DNA of the CDR3: TGTGCCTGGAGTTCCGAGGGAAACACCATATATTTT.

The genes are TRBV7-9 and TRBJ2-7, with 7 bases aligning to TRBD1. CDR3 size: 15 residues. V lost 1 base and J lost 3; bases outside the gene matches: 6. Germline V gene sequence: CDR1 SEHNR, CDR2 FQNEAQ (reference sequence). The CDR3 is CASSLGGQLNYEQYF. In nucleotides, the CDR3 is TGTGCCAGCAGCTTAGGGGGACAGCTTAACTACGAGCAGTACTTC. Supplemented by reference TRBV7-9 and TRBJ2-7, the full variable domain reads DTGVSQNPRHKITKRGQNVTFRCDPISEHNRLYWYRQTLGQGPEFLTYFQNEAQLEKSRLLSDRFSAERPKGSFSTLEIQRTEQGDSAMYLCASSLGGQLNYEQYFGPGTRLTVT.

CDR3: CASSLIPMTGGGDTQYF. The CDR3 coding sequence is TGTGCCAGCAGCTTAATCCCCATGACAGGGGGCGGCGATACGCAGTATTTT. The chain combines TRBV11-3 with TRBJ2-3; 10 bases align to TRBD1. Germline CDR1 and CDR2: SGHNT and YENEEA. The V and J ends lost 2 bases and 6 bases, in that order; junction bases with no gene match: 11. The CDR3 covers 17 residues.

V is TRBV11-3 and J is TRBJ2-1, with 10 bases aligning to TRBD2. This CDR3 comprises 17 residues. Germline V gene sequence: CDR1 SGHNT, CDR2 YENEEA. The trim removed 5 bases at V and 9 bases at J, leaving 16 bases unmatched. The CDR3 spells CASSPLSGGAGGAEQFF. In nucleotides, the CDR3 is TGTGCCAGCAGCCCCCTGAGCGGGGGGGCGGGGGGTGCTGAGCAGTTCTTC.

Regarding this clone: Other DNA sequences of this sample code for an identical CDR3. The chain recombines TRBV12-3 or TRBV12-4 with TRBJ1-1, with 7 bases identical to TRBD1. V lost 5 bases, J lost 3 bases, and 3 bases stayed unmatched. The CDR3 has 13 residues. CDR3 residues: CASSLTGDTEAFF. CDR3 DNA sequence: TGTGCCAGCAGTCTTACAGGGGACACTGAAGCTTTCTTT.

This clone has only one observation. The V and J genes are TRBV10-3 and TRBJ2-1; 15 bases agree with TRBD2. The V and J ends lost 8 bases and 7 bases, in that order; junction bases with no gene match: 6. The germline V gene encodes CDR1 ENHRY and CDR2 SYGVKD. This CDR3 comprises 15 residues. The CDR3 DNA is TGTGCCATCGGAGGGACTAGCGGGAGGACAAATGAGCAGTTCTTC. Translated: CAIGGTSGRTNEQFF.

The chain joins TRBV18 to TRBJ1-4, with a possible D match to TRBD1 (6 bases). Trimming pared 3 bases from V and 5 bases from J, leaving 16 bases between. Germline V CDR1 and CDR2: KGHSH, LQKENI. The CDR3 runs 16 residues. The CDR3 DNA reads TGTGCCAGCTCACCTTCCTCCGGGGGGCTAAATGAAAAACTGTTTTTT. Its translation: CASSPSSGGLNEKLFF.

The chain carries TRBV10-2 and TRBJ2-1; TRBD1 matches 8 bases. Trimming at V came to 9 bases and at J to 5 bases, leaving 3 bases not matched to a gene. CDR1 is WSHSY and CDR2 is SAAADI in the germline V gene. The CDR3 totals 12 residues. The CDR3 nucleotides read TGCGCCAGTCTGGACAGGGACAATGAGCAGTTCTTC. Its protein is CASLDRDNEQFF.

DNA for the CDR3: TGCAGCACAGATAGGGGACAGGGAGATTATAGCAATCAGCCCCAGCATTTT. Its translation is CSTDRGQGDYSNQPQHF. J is TRBJ1-5 and V is TRBV29-1, with 9 bases lining up with TRBD1. Germline lookup yields CDR1 SQVTM and CDR2 ANQGSEA. The CDR3 is 17 amino acids. Trimming cost V 8 bases and J 0 bases; bases outside gene matches: 14.

The gene calls are TRBV30 and TRBJ1-6; no clear D. Germline CDR1 is GTSNPN and CDR2 is SVGIG (reference sequence). The CDR3 sequence is 16 residues long. Trimming took 3 bases from V and 10 from J, leaving 22 bases between them. The CDR3 DNA follows: TGTGCCTGGAGACAAAAAGCGGGCCGAGGTCGATCACCCCTCCACTTT. Its translation: CAWRQKAGRGRSPLHF.

This chain connects TRBV7-2 to TRBJ1-6, with 7 bases that match TRBD1. Germline V gene data show CDR1 as SGHTA and CDR2 as FQGNSA. The CDR3 spans 17 residues. With V trimmed by 5 bases and J by 6 bases, 13 bases remained unmatched. As DNA, the CDR3 is TGTGCCAGCAGCGCAGACGGGACAGCGGCCCCTAATTCACCCCTCCACTTT. Translated, it gives CASSADGTAAPNSPLHF.

V usage is TRBV27 and J usage is TRBJ1-6; 7 bases fit TRBD1. Germline assignment: CDR1 MNHEY and CDR2 SMNVEV (reference sequence). CDR3 size: 17 residues. V lost 2 bases, J lost 6 bases, and 10 bases stayed unmatched. For the CDR3, the DNA is TGTGCCAGCAGTTTAGGCACGGGCAGGGGGATTAATTCACCCCTCCACTTT. This sequence encodes CASSLGTGRGINSPLHF.

The V call is TRBV6-2 or TRBV6-3, the J call TRBJ2-7, with a weak D call TRBD1 (5 bases). Germline lookup yields CDR1 MNHEY and CDR2 SVGEGT. The CDR3 is 14 amino acids. Trimming removed 2 bases from V and 7 bases from J, with 15 bases in between. The CDR3 DNA reads TGTGCCAGCAGTTACGGCTGGGGCGGCGTAGAGCAGTACTTC. Its protein product is CASSYGWGGVEQYF.

The V call is TRBV6-5, the J call TRBJ1-6; TRBD1 matches 8 bases. From germline, CDR1 is MNHEY and CDR2 SVGAGI. The CDR3 covers 15 residues. V lost 2 bases and J lost 7; bases outside the gene matches: 4. This chain's CDR3 is CASSYGTGGNSPLHF. In nucleotides, the CDR3 is TGTGCCAGCAGTTACGGGACAGGAGGCAATTCACCCCTCCACTTT.

The chain employs TRBV3-1 (or the pseudogene TRBV3-2) and TRBJ1-5; D perhaps matches TRBD1 (5 bases). Germline V lookup: CDR1 LGHDT, CDR2 YNNKEL (reference sequence). The CDR3 runs to 15 residues. V dropped 0 bases and J dropped 5 bases, with 11 bases sitting between them. CDR3 sequence: CASSQDLGAHQPQHF. CDR3 in DNA: TGTGCCAGCAGCCAAGATCTAGGGGCTCATCAGCCCCAGCATTTT.

This chain links TRBV7-9 with TRBJ1-1; no clear D. The CDR3 is 12 amino acids. V was cut by 4 bases and J by 3 bases, with 6 bases left in between. The germline V gene encodes CDR1 SEHNR and CDR2 FQNEAQ (reference sequence). The CDR3 reads CASSSRDTEAFF. The DNA for the CDR3 is TGTGCCAGCAGCTCTCGCGACACTGAAGCTTTCTTT.

V and J are TRBV7-9 and TRBJ1-1; 7 positions match TRBD1. There are 15 residues in the CDR3. The V gene end was trimmed by 2 bases and the J gene end by 3 bases; junction bases not matched to a gene: 6. Germline values: CDR1 SEHNR, CDR2 FQNEAQ (reference sequence). CDR3 sequence (DNA): TGTGCCAGCAGCTTAATTGGCAGGGGGGACACTGAAGCTTTCTTT. As protein: CASSLIGRGDTEAFF. The complete variable domain, with remaining parts taken from reference TRBV7-9 and TRBJ1-1, reads DTGVSQNPRHKITKRGQNVTFRCDPISEHNRLYWYRQTLGQGPEFLTYFQNEAQLEKSRLLSDRFSAERPKGSFSTLEIQRTEQGDSAMYLCASSLIGRGDTEAFFGQGTRLTVV.

The chain employs TRBV5-1 and TRBJ2-7; 7 bases line up with TRBD1. V was pared by 5 bases and J by 7 bases, with 9 bases of the junction left unmatched. Germline CDR1 reads SGHRS; CDR2 reads YFSETQ. The CDR3 extends over 13 amino acids. CDR3 sequence (DNA): TGCGCCAGCAGTATGACAGGGTCCGGAGAGCAGTACGTC. Amino acid sequence: CASSMTGSGEQYV.

The chain has TRBV9 and TRBJ2-1, with D hard to call. The germline V gene has CDR1 SGDLS and CDR2 YYNGEE. This CDR3 is 14 amino acids long. The V and J ends lost 3 bases and 5 bases respectively, with 12 bases between them. CDR3 bases: TGTGCCAGCAGCGCCGCAGGTGGCCACAATGAGCAGTTCTTC. This gives the protein CASSAAGGHNEQFF.

V and J are TRBV10-3 and TRBJ1-2; D not resolved. V was cut by 0 bases and J by 8 bases, with 16 bases left in between. The CDR3 runs to 15 residues. Per germline, CDR1 ENHRY and CDR2 SYGVKD. Here the CDR3 reads CAISESLTTRFGYTF. The CDR3 nucleotides are TGTGCCATCAGTGAGTCGTTGACGACTCGGTTCGGCTACACCTTC.

This clone showed up just a few times. The chain links TRBV6-4 to TRBJ2-2; D might be TRBD1 (6 bases). This CDR3 is 16 amino acids long. CDR1 is MRHNA and CDR2 is SNTAGT in the germline V gene. V gave up 2 bases and J gave up 3 bases, with 13 bases separating them. The CDR3 loop reads CASSDSGPGDTGELFF. As DNA, the CDR3 is TGTGCCAGCAGTGACAGCGGTCCAGGGGACACCGGGGAGCTGTTTTTT.

The CDR3 here is CASSYPGQDNYGYTF. CDR3 nucleotide sequence: TGTGCCAGCAGCTATCCGGGACAGGATAACTATGGCTACACCTTC. The rearrangement uses TRBV7-2 and TRBJ1-2; 8 bases match TRBD1. This CDR3 contains 15 residues. The V gene end was trimmed by 4 bases and the J gene end by 1 base; junction bases not matched to a gene: 5. Germline V gene sequence: CDR1 SGHTA, CDR2 FQGNSA.

V is TRBV15 and J is TRBJ2-1, with D unresolved. The CDR3 has 14 amino acids. Trimming removed 8 bases at V and 7 bases at J, with 18 bases between. Germline assignment: CDR1 LNHNV and CDR2 YYDKDF (reference sequence). The CDR3, as DNA: TGTGCCACCCTCGCTGGAACAGTCAGGAATGAGCAGTTCTTC. Amino acid sequence: CATLAGTVRNEQFF.